This T cell receptor beta chain originates from a study of beta chain features in type 1 diabetes. General study findings and limits: Insertion counts at VDJ junctions were lower in type 1 diabetes patients, who also showed more deletions there. TCRB CDR3s from Type 1 diabetes patients were moderately but significantly shorter in all four CD4+ subsets. Naive, central memory and regulatory TCRB repertoires appeared more similar among patients than healthy donors.

Via CD45RO/CCR7/CD25/CD127/CD95/CD27, cells of the CD4+ naive, central memory, regulatory and stem cell-like memory subsets were sorted. Expressed TCRB transcripts got sequenced, as all isolated RNA was reverse transcribed. This table comes from immunoSEQ multiplex PCR, and its TCRdb copy is limited to in-frame clones, with some not included. Altogether 600,000 to 700,000 clones are present, roughly 12% being singletons, with the ten largest covering about 0.11%. This clone was observed a few times. What it binds is unknown. Germline loops: CDR1 SEHNR, CDR2 FQNEAQ (reference sequence). This CDR3 has 15 amino acids. Trimming left V 6 bases short and J 8 bases short, with 20 bases between.

V is TRBV7-9 and J is TRBJ2-1, with no clear D. Material for sequencing was naive CD4+ T cells from blood. The receptor's source is a young man with type 1 diabetes. The CDR3 DNA is TGTGCCAGCAGACCCGAGCGCTTCCTGATACATGAGCAGTTCTTC. Amino acid sequence: CASRPERFLIHEQFF. Supplemented by reference TRBV7-9 and TRBJ2-1, the full variable domain reads DTGVSQNPRHKITKRGQNVTFRCDPISEHNRLYWYRQTLGQGPEFLTYFQNEAQLEKSRLLSDRFSAERPKGSFSTLEIQRTEQGDSAMYLCASRPERFLIHEQFFGPGTRLTVL.